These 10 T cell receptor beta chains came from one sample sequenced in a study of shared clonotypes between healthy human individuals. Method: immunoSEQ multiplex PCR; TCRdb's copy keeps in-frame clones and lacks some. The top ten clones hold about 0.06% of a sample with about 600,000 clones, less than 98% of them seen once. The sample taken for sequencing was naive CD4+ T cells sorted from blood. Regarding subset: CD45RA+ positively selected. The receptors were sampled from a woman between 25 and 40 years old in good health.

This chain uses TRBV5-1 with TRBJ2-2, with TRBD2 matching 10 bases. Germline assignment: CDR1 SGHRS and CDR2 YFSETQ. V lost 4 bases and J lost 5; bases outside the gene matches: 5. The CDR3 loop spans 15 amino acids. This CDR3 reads CASSPGLAETGELFF. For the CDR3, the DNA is TGCGCCAGCAGCCCCGGACTAGCGGAAACCGGGGAGCTGTTTTTT.

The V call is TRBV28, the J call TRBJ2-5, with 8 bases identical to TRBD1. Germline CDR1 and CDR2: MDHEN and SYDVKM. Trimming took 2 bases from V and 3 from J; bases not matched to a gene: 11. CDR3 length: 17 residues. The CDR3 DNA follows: TGTGCCAGCAGTTTAATACACTGGACAGGGCAAAAAGAGACCCAGTACTTC. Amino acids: CASSLIHWTGQKETQYF.

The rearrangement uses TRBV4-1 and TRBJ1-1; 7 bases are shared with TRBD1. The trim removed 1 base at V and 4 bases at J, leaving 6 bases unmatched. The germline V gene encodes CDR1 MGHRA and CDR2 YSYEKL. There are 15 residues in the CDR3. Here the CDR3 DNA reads TGCGCCAGCAGCCAAGCCGACAGGGATTTCACTGAAGCTTTCTTT. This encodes CASSQADRDFTEAFF.

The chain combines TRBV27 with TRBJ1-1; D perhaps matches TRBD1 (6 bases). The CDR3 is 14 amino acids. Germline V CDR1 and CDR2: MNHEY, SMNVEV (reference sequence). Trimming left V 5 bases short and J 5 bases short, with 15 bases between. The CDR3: CASSINRAGTEAFF. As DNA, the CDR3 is TGTGCCAGCAGTATAAACAGGGCCGGTACTGAAGCTTTCTTT.

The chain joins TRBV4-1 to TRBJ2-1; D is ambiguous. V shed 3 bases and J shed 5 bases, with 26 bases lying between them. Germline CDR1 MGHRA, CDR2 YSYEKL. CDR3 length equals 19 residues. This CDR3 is CASSQIALLRLRFDNEQFF. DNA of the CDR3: TGCGCCAGCAGCCAGATAGCACTACTGAGGCTGCGCTTCGACAATGAGCAGTTCTTC.

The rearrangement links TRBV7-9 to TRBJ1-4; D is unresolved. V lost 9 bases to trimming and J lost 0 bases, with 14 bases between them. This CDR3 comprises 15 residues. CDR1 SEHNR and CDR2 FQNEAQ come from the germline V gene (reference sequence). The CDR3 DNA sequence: TGTGCCAGTTCTACCCCGGTTGCAACTAATGAAAAACTGTTTTTT. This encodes CASSTPVATNEKLFF.

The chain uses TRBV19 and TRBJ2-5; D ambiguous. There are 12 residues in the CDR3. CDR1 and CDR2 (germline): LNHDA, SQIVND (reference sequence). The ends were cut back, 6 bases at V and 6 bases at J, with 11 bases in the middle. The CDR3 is CASSFVGKTQYF. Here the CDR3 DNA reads TGTGCCAGTAGCTTTGTTGGGAAGACCCAGTACTTC.

CDR3 sequence: CASSRQGFLDEQYF. The CDR3 nucleotides read TGTGCCAGCAGCCGACAGGGGTTCTTGGACGAGCAGTACTTC. The V gene is TRBV11-2, the J gene TRBJ2-7; 8 bases are a match to TRBD1. The V and J ends lost 5 bases and 5 bases, in that order; junction bases with no gene match: 8. CDR3 length equals 14 residues. Germline V gene sequence: CDR1 SGHAT, CDR2 FQNNGV.

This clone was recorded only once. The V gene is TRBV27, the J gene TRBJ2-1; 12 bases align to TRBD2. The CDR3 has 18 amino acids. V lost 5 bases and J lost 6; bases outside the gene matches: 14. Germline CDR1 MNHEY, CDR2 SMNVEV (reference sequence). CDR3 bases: TGTGCCAGCAGTCTCCTCGCGCTAGCGGGAGGGCCCGGCAATGAGCAGTTCTTC. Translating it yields CASSLLALAGGPGNEQFF.

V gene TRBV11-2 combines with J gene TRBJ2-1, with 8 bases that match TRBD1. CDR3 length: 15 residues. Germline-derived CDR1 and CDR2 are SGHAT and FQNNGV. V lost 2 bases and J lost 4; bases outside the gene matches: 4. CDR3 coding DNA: TGTGCCAGCAGCTTATACAGGGGGGATTACAATGAGCAGTTCTTC. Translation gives CASSLYRGDYNEQFF.